This T cell receptor (beta chain) was obtained from a study of shared clonotypes between healthy human individuals. Adults of Caucasian background living in Nashville, Tennessee made up all donors. The authors distributed each subset's genomic DNA evenly over several immunoSEQ plates. TCRdb's copy holds only in-frame clones and misses some; the assay was immunoSEQ multiplex PCR. The data show some 380,000 clones, about 96% seen once. CDR3 size: 13 residues. Germline V CDR1 and CDR2: SGHNT, YYREEE (reference sequence). The V end lost 3 bases, the J end lost 3 bases, and 9 bases lay between the germline ends.

The chain is built from TRBV5-4 and TRBJ1-2, with a tentative D call TRBD1 (6 bases). The source is a man aged 30 to 45 in good health. Sequenced: memory CD8+ T cells sorted from blood. The subset denotes: CD45RO+ cells pooled with CCR7-negative TemRA cells. The CDR3 here is CASSSGVDYGYTF. The CDR3 coding sequence is TGTGCCAGCAGCTCAGGGGTGGACTATGGCTACACCTTC.